This TCR beta chain was observed in a study of early T cells in non-severe SARS-CoV-2 infection. This clonotype was recorded at least ten times. The V end was cut by 0 bases, the J end by 2 bases, with 8 bases between. This CDR3 region has 14 residues. Germline CDR1 DFQATT, CDR2 SNEGSKA (reference sequence). TCRdb reprocessed the 5' RACE reads via MiXCR and lists one record per CDR3 protein. The sample contains tens of thousands of distinct CDR3 sequences, around 7% of which appear only once. Material for sequencing was whole blood. This sequence was found in an adult who was a healthcare worker with PCR-confirmed SARS-CoV-2 infection or an uninfected control (not recorded which). This sequence joins TRBV20-1 and TRBJ1-5; no reliable D call. The CDR3 DNA is TGCAGTGCTAGAGAAGGGAGTGGCAATCAGCCCCAGCATTTT. Encoded protein: CSAREGSGNQPQHF.